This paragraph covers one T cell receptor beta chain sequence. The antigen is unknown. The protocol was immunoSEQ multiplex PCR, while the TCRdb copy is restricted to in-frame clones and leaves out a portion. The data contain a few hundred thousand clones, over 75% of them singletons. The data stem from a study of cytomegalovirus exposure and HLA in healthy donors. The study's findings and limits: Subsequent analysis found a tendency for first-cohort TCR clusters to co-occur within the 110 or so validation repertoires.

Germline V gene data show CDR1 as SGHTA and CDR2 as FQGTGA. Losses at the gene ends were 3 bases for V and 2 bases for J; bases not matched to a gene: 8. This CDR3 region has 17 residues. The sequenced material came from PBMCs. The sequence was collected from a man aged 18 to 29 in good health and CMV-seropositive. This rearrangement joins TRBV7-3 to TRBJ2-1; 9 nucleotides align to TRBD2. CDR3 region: CASSFIPGTSTYNEQFF. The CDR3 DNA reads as TGTGCCAGCAGCTTTATCCCAGGGACTAGCACCTACAATGAGCAGTTCTTC.